Listed below are T cell receptor beta chains from one sample, sequenced in a study of OX40 agonist ivuxolimab in advanced cancers. Data came from immunoSEQ multiplex PCR; TCRdb stores just in-frame clones and leaves some out. The repertoire has about 100,000 clones, approximately 90% of them found once; the top ten carry approximately 0.34%. This specimen was CD4+ or CD8+ T cells sorted from blood, taken in a trial of the OX40 agonist ivuxolimab. The receptors derive from an adult with an advanced solid tumor such as melanoma, head and neck, liver or kidney cancer. Each CDR3 is given with its conserved first and last residue. The D gene is left open where the match is weak. Clone size, where shown, is once, few, many, or a class for clones that have expanded.

D gene	V gene	clone size	J gene	CDR3 protein	CDR3 DNA
NA	TRBV19	NA	TRBJ1-1	CASSIDSGREAFF	TGTGCCAGTAGTATAGATTCTGGACGAGAAGCTTTCTTT
TRBD1	TRBV29-1	NA	TRBJ2-7	CSVDTGGWEQYF	TGCAGCGTAGACACAGGGGGCTGGGAGCAGTACTTC
TRBD1	TRBV29-1	NA	TRBJ2-1	CSVEPPGQGKYNEQFF	TGCAGCGTTGAACCCCCGGGACAGGGGAAGTACAATGAGCAGTTCTTC
NA	TRBV5-4	few	TRBJ2-2	CASSPKGTGELFF	TGTGCCAGCAGCCCCAAGGGGACGGGGGAGCTGTTTTTT
TRBD2	TRBV5-1	NA	TRBJ2-7	CASSADLAGVEQYF	TGCGCCAGCAGCGCGGACCTAGCGGGAGTCGAGCAGTACTTC
NA	TRBV7-9	once	TRBJ1-1	CASSLGGSTEAFF	TGTGCCAGCAGCTTGGGAGGGAGCACTGAAGCTTTCTTT
NA	TRBV15	NA	TRBJ2-1	CATSRERAINEQFF	TGTGCCACCAGCAGAGAAAGGGCGATAAATGAGCAGTTCTTC
NA	TRBV7-9	NA	TRBJ1-2	CASRDLNYGYTF	TGTGCCAGCCGGGACCTTAACTATGGCTACACCTTC
NA	TRBV4-1	NA	TRBJ2-7	CASSQEINYEQYF	TGCGCCAGCAGCCAAGAAATTAACTACGAGCAGTACTTC
NA	TRBV19	NA	TRBJ1-4	CASSKQVATNEKLFF	TGTGCCAGTAGTAAACAGGTCGCTACTAATGAAAAACTGTTTTTT
NA	TRBV5-1	NA	TRBJ2-7	CASNKGGFAEIYEQYF	TGCGCCAGCAACAAAGGGGGGTTCGCGGAAATCTACGAGCAGTACTTC
NA	TRBV6-6	NA	TRBJ2-2	CASSPQDGGELFF	TGTGCCAGCAGCCCCCAGGACGGCGGGGAGCTGTTTTTT
NA	TRBV6-5	NA	TRBJ2-7	CASSYTNLGTYEQYF	TGTGCCAGCAGTTACACGAACCTGGGGACCTACGAGCAGTACTTC
NA	TRBV4-3	NA	TRBJ1-4	CASSLGLGYNEKLFF	TGCGCCAGCAGCCTAGGGCTGGGTTATAATGAAAAACTGTTTTTT
TRBD1	TRBV6-5	few	TRBJ2-7	CASSNRQGPYEQYF	TGTGCCAGCAGTAACAGACAGGGACCCTACGAGCAGTACTTC
NA	TRBV6-5	NA	TRBJ1-1	CASRPATGLNTEAFF	TGTGCCAGCAGACCGGCGACAGGATTGAACACTGAAGCTTTCTTT
TRBD1	TRBV7-9	NA	TRBJ2-1	CASSPPGQGYNEQFF	TGTGCCAGCAGCCCGCCGGGACAGGGATACAATGAGCAGTTCTTC
TRBD1	TRBV19	NA	TRBJ1-4	CASRGQLVEKLFF	TGTGCCAGTCGGGGACAGCTAGTTGAAAAACTGTTTTTT
NA	TRBV30	NA	TRBJ2-2	CAWSIGTGELFF	TGTGCCTGGAGCATCGGCACCGGGGAGCTGTTTTTT
TRBD2	TRBV4-1	once	TRBJ2-7	CASSQQTGLAGYEQYF	TGCGCCAGCAGCCAACAGACGGGACTAGCGGGGTACGAGCAGTACTTC
TRBD1	TRBV6-5	NA	TRBJ2-2	CASSRGTDTGELFF	TGTGCCAGCAGTCGAGGGACAGACACCGGGGAGCTGTTTTTT
TRBD1	TRBV28	NA	TRBJ1-4	CASSHSFRGSEKLFF	TGTGCCAGCAGTCACTCATTCAGGGGGAGTGAAAAACTGTTTTTT
TRBD2	TRBV9	NA	TRBJ2-3	CASTPGTSGSADTQYF	TGTGCCAGCACCCCGGGGACTAGCGGGAGCGCAGATACGCAGTATTTT
TRBD1	TRBV6-5	NA	TRBJ1-1	CASRTGGTEAFF	TGTGCCAGCAGGACAGGGGGGACTGAAGCTTTCTTT
TRBD1	TRBV7-9	NA	TRBJ1-3	CASSGTAGNTIYF	TGTGCCAGCAGCGGGACAGCTGGAAACACCATATATTTT
NA	TRBV28	NA	TRBJ1-3	CASRTGSGNTIYF	TGTGCCAGCAGGACAGGCTCTGGAAACACCATATATTTT
NA	TRBV6-5	few	TRBJ1-1	CASSYEEDTEAFF	TGTGCCAGCAGTTACGAGGAGGACACTGAAGCTTTCTTT